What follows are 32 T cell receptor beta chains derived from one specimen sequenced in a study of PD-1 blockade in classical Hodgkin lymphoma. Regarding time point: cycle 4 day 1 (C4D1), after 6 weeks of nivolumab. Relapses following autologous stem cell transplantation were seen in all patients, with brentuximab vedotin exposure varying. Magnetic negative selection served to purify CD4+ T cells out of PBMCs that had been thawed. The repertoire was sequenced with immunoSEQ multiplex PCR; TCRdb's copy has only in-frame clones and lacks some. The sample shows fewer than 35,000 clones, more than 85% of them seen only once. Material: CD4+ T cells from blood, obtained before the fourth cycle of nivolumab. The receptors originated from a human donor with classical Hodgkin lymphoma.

CDR3 nucleotide sequence: TGTGCCAGCAAAAAGACAGGGGATCAGCCCCAGCATTTT. It is translated as CASKKTGDQPQHF. V gene TRBV2 combines with J gene TRBJ1-5; TRBD1 agrees at 8 bases. CDR3 length equals 13 residues. From germline, CDR1 is SNHLY and CDR2 FYNNEI. V was pared by 7 bases and J by 5 bases, with 4 bases of the junction left unmatched.

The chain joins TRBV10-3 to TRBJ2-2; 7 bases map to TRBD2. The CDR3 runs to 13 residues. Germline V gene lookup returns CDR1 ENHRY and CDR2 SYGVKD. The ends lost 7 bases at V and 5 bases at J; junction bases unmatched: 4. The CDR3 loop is CAIKAGDTGELFF. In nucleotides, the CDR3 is TGTGCCATCAAGGCGGGAGATACCGGGGAGCTGTTTTTT.

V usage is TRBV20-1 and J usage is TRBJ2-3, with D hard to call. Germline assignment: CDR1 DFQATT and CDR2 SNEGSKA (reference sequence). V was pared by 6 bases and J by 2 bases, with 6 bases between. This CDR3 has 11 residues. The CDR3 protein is CSASVTDTQYF. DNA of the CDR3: TGCAGTGCGTCAGTCACAGATACGCAGTATTTT.

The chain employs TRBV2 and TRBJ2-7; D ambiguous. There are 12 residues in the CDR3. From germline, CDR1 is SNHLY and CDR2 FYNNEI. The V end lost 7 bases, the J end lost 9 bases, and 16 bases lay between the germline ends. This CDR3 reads CASTPFPAWQYF. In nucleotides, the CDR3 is TGTGCCAGCACCCCATTCCCAGCCTGGCAGTACTTC.

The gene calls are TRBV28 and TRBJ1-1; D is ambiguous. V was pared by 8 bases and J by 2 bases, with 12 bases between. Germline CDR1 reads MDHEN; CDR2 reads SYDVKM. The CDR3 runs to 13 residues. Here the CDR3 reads CASYGRPNTEAFF. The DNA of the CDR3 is TGTGCCAGCTACGGCAGACCAAACACTGAAGCTTTCTTT. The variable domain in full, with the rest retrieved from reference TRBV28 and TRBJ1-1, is DVKVTQSSRYLVKRTGEKVFLECVQDMDHENMFWYRQDPGLGLRLIYFSYDVKMKEKGDIPEGYSVSREKKERFSLILESASTNQTSMYLCASYGRPNTEAFFGQGTRLTVV.

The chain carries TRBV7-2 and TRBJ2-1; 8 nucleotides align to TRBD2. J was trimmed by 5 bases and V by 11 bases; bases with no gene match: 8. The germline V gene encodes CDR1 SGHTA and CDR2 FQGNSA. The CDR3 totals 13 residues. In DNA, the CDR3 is TGTGCCTCGGGGGGGCTAGCGGACAATGAGCAGTTCTTC. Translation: CASGGLADNEQFF.

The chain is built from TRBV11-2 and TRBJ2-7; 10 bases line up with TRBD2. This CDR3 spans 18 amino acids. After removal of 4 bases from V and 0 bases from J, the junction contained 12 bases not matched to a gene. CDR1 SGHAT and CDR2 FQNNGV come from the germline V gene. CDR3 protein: CASSSEAGGSPNSYEQYF. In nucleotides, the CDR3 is TGTGCCAGCAGCTCGGAAGCGGGAGGGTCCCCAAACTCCTACGAGCAGTACTTC.

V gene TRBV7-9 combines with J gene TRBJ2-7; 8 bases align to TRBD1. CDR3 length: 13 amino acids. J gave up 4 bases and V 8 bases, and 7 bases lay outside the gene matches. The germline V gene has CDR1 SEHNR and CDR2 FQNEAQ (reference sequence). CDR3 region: CASSYRGSYEQYF. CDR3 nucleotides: TGTGCCAGCTCTTACAGGGGGTCATACGAGCAGTACTTC.

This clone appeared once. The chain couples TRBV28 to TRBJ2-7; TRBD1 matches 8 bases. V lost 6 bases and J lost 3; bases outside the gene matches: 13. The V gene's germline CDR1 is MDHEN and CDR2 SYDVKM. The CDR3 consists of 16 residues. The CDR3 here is CASSYHLGQGNYEQYF. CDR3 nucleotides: TGTGCCAGCAGCTATCACCTCGGACAGGGAAACTACGAGCAGTACTTC.

The CDR3 DNA reads as TGTGCCAGCAGTGAAGCGCCCCCGGGGACTGGGGCCAACGTCCTGACTTTC. Amino acid sequence: CASSEAPPGTGANVLTF. The V call is TRBV2, the J call TRBJ2-6; a possible D gene is TRBD2 (5 bases). The CDR3 runs 17 residues. Germline-derived CDR1 and CDR2 are SNHLY and FYNNEI. Trimming took 0 bases from V and 2 from J, leaving 11 bases between them.

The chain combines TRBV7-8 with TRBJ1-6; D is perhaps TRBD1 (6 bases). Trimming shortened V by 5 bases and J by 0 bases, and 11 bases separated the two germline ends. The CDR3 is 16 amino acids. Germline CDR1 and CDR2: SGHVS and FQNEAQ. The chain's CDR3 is CASSPQGSSYNSPLHF. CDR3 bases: TGTGCCAGCAGCCCACAGGGAAGCTCCTATAATTCACCCCTCCACTTT.

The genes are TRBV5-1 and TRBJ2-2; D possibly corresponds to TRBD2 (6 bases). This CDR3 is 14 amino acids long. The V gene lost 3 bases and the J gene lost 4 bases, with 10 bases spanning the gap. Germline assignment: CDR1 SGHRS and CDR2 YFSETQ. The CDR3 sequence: CASSSLSGTGELFF. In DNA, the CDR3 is TGCGCCAGCAGCTCCCTTAGCGGCACCGGGGAGCTGTTTTTT.

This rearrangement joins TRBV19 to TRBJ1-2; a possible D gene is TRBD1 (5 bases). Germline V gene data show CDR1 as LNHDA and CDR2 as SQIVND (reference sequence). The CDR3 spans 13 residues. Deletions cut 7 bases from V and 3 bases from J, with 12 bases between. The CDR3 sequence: CASNMEGDYGYTF. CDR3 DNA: TGTGCCAGTAATATGGAAGGGGACTATGGCTACACCTTC.

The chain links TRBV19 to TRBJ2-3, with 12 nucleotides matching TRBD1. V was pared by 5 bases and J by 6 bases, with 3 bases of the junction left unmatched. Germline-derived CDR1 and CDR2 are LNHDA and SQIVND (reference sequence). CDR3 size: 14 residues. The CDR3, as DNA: TGTGCCAGTAGTCCGGGACAGGGGGCCGATACGCAGTATTTT. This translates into CASSPGQGADTQYF.

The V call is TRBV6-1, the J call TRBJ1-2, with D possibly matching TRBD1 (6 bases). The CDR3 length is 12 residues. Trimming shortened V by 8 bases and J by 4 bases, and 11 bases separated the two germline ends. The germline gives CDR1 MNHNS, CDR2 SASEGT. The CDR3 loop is CASEGDTYGYTF. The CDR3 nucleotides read TGTGCCAGCGAGGGGGATACCTATGGCTACACCTTC.

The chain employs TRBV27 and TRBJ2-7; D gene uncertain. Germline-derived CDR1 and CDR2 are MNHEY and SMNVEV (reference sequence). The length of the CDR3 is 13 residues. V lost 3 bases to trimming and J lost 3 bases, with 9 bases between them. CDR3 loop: CASSFGLGYEQYF. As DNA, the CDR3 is TGTGCCAGCAGTTTCGGATTGGGCTACGAGCAGTACTTC.

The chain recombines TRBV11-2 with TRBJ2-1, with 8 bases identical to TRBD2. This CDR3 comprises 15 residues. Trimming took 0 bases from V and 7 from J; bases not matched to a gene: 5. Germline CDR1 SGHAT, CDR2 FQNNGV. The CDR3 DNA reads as TGTGCCAGCAGCTTAGATCGGGGGGGTCGGAATGAGCAGTTCTTC. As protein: CASSLDRGGRNEQFF.

The CDR3 DNA sequence: TGTGCCAGCAGTTTCCGCCCAGGGAACTGGATTACAGATACGCAGTATTTT. Encoded protein: CASSFRPGNWITDTQYF. The chain recombines TRBV27 with TRBJ2-3; possible D gene TRBD1, 5 bases. CDR3 length equals 17 residues. Trimming pared 3 bases from V and 3 bases from J, leaving 19 bases between. CDR1 MNHEY and CDR2 SMNVEV come from the germline V gene (reference sequence).

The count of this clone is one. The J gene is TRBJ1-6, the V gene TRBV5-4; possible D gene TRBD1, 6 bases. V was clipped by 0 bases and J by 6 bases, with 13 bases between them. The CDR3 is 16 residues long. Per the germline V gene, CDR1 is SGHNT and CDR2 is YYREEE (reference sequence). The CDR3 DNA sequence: TGTGCCAGCAGCTTGGCCGCAGGGGAGAGTAATTCACCCCTCCACTTT. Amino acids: CASSLAAGESNSPLHF.

The CDR3 DNA sequence: TGTGCCAGCAGCCCCCAGTCGCGGGGTCCTCCTTACGAGCAGTACTTC. Amino acids: CASSPQSRGPPYEQYF. The V call is TRBV7-9, the J call TRBJ2-7; maybe TRBD2 (6 bases). Germline CDR1 is SEHNR and CDR2 is FQNEAQ (reference sequence). The CDR3 consists of 16 residues. V shed 5 bases and J shed 4 bases, with 21 bases lying between them.

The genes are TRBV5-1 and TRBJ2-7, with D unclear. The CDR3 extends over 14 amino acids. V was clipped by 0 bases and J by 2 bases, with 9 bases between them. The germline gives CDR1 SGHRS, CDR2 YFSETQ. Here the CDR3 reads CASSLGSATYEQYF. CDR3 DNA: TGCGCCAGCAGCTTGGGGTCAGCAACCTACGAGCAGTACTTC.

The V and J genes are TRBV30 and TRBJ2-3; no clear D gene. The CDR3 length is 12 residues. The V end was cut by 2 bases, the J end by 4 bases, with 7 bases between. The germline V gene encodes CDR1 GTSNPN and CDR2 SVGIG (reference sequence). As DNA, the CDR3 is TGTGCCTGGAGTAGGGTCGCAGATACGCAGTATTTT. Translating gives CAWSRVADTQYF.

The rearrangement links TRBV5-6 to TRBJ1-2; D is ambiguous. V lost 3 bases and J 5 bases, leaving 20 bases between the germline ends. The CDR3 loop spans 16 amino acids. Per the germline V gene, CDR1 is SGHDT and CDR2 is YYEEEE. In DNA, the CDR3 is TGTGCCAGCAGCTGGCCCAACTGGAAGAGCCCTTATGGCTACACCTTC. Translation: CASSWPNWKSPYGYTF. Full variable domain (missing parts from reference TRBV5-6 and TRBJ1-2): DAGVTQSPTHLIKTRGQQVTLRCSPKSGHDTVSWYQQALGQGPQFIFQYYEEEERQRGNFPDRFSGHQFPNYSSELNVNALLLGDSALYLCASSWPNWKSPYGYTFGSGTRLTVV.

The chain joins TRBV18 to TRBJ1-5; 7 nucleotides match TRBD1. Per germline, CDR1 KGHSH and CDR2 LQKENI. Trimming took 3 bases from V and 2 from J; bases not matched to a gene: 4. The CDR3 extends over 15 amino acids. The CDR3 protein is CASSPQGQGNQPQHF. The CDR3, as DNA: TGTGCCAGCTCACCCCAAGGACAGGGCAATCAGCCCCAGCATTTT.

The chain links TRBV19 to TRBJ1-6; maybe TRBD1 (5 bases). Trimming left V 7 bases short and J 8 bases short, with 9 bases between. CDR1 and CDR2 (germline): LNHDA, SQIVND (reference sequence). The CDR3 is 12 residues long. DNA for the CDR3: TGTGCCAGTAAGGGACGTCATTCACCCCTCCACTTT. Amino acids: CASKGRHSPLHF.

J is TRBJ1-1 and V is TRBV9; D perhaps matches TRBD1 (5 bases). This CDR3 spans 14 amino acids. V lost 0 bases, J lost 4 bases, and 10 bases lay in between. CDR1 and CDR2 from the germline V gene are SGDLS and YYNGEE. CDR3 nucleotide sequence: TGTGCCAGCAGCGTAGGGGTAGGGGCCACTGAAGCTTTCTTT. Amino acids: CASSVGVGATEAFF. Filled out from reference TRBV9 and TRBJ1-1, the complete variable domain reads DSGVTQTPKHLITATGQRVTLRCSPRSGDLSVYWYQQSLDQGLQFLIQYYNGEERAKGNILERFSAQQFPDLHSELNLSSLELGDSALYFCASSVGVGATEAFFGQGTRLTVV.

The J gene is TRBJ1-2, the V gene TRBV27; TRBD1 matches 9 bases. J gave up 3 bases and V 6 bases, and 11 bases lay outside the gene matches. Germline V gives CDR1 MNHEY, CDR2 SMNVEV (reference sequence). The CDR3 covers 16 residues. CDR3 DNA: TGTGCCAGCAGAGGTAGGGGACAGGGAAGAGACTATGGCTACACCTTC. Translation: CASRGRGQGRDYGYTF.

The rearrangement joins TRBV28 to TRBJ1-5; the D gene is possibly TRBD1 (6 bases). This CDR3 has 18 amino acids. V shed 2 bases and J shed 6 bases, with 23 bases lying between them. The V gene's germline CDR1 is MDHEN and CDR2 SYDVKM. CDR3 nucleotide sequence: TGTGCCAGCAGTTTACAAGGATACACAGGGTTTGTCCCTCAGCCCCAGCATTTT. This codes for CASSLQGYTGFVPQPQHF.

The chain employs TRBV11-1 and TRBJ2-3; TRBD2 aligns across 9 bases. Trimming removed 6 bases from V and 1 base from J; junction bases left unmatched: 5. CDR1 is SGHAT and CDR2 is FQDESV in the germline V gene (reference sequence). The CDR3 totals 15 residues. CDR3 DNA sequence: TGTGCCAGCAGGTCTAGCGGGGTTCGCACAGATACGCAGTATTTT. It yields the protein CASRSSGVRTDTQYF. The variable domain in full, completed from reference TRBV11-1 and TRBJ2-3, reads EAEVAQSPRYKITEKSQAVAFWCDPISGHATLYWYRQILGQGPELLVQFQDESVVDDSQLPKDRFSAERLKGVDSTLKIQPAELGDSAMYLCASRSSGVRTDTQYFGPGTRLTVL.

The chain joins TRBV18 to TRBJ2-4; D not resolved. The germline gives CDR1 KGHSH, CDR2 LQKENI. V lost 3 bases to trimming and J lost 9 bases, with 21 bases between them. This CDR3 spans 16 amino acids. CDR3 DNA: TGTGCCAGCTCACCGCGGACCAACCAGAATAAGGTCATTCAGTACTTC. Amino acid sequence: CASSPRTNQNKVIQYF.

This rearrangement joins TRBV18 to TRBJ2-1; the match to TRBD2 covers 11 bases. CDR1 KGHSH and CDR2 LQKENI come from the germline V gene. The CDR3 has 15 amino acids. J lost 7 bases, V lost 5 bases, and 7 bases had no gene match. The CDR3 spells CASSSTASGGNEQFF. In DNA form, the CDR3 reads TGTGCCAGCTCATCAACGGCTAGCGGGGGGAATGAGCAGTTCTTC.

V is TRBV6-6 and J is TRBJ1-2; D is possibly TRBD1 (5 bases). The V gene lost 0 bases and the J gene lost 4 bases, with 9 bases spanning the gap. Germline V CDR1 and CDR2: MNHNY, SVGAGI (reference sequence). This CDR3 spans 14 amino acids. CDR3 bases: TGTGCCAGCAGTTACTCGACGGGGGGCTATGGCTACACCTTC. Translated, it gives CASSYSTGGYGYTF.